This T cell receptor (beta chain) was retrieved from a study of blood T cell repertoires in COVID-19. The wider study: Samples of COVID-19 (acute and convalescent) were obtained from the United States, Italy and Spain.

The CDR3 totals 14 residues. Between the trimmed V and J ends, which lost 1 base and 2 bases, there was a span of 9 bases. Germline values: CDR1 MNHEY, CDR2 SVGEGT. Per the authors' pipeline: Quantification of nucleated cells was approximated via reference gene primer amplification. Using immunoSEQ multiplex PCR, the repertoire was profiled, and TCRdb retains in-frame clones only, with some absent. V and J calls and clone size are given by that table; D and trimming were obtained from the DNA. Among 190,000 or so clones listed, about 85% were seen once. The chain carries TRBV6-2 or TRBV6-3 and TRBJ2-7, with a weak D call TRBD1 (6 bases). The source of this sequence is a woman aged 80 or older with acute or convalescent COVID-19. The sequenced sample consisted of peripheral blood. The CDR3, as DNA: TGTGCCAGCAGTTACTTACAGGGCGCCTACGAGCAGTACTTC. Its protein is CASSYLQGAYEQYF.